The 24 T cell receptor beta chains listed next were all sequenced from one sample in a study of CD8+CD57+ T cells in acquired aplastic anemia. Template material for TCR beta VDJ and CDR3 profiling consisted of genomic DNA. Via MiXCR, TCRdb re-called the reads, giving one row per CDR3 protein. The table shows around 400,000 distinct CDR3 sequences, with 65% to 80% occurring only once. Sequenced input: sorted CD4+, CD8+, or CD8+CD57+ T cells (not recorded which) from PBMCs. The origin of the receptors is a human donor in good health, serving as a control.

On this clonotype: As the CDR3 is not closed by the conserved phenylalanine or tryptophan, this likely results from a read error. Because the CDR3's place on the DNA is in doubt, the DNA is left out and the CDR3 is given as listed by TCRdb. The V gene is TRBV2, the J gene TRBJ2-7; TRBD1 reflects the table's D call only, with no check against the DNA. The CDR3 has 16 residues if both end residues are counted. Germline V gene data show CDR1 as SNHLY and CDR2 as FYNNEI. This CDR3 is CASTTDGDGNQPQHFG.

V gene TRBV12-3 or TRBV12-4 combines with J gene TRBJ1-2, with TRBD1 matching over 8 bases. The length of the CDR3 is 14 residues. J gave up 3 bases and V 5 bases, and 5 bases lay outside the gene matches. CDR3 bases: TGTGCCAGCAGTCCGGGGACAGGTTACTATGGCTACACCTTC. Encoded protein: CASSPGTGYYGYTF.

As concerns this clonotype: A junction boundary mismatches the germline segment, possibly from a read error. The rearrangement uses TRBV15 and TRBJ2-4; the D gene could be TRBD1 or TRBD2 (8 bases each). In germline, CDR1 is LNHNV, CDR2 YYDKDF (reference sequence). This CDR3 region has 16 residues. This chain's CDR3 is CASSREYQGANSGELF. The CDR3 DNA is TGTGCCAGCAGCCGAGAATATCAGGGGGCTAATAGCGGGGAGCTGTTC.

The gene calls are TRBV5-5 and TRBJ2-3; D is possibly TRBD1 (5 bases). Germline V gene data show CDR1 as SGHKS and CDR2 as YYEKEE (reference sequence). With 5 bases removed from V and 3 bases from J, the gap between germline ends came to 13 bases. This CDR3 is built from 14 residues. The CDR3 nucleotides are TGTGCCAGCAGTACAGGTGTCGGGACAGATACGCAGTATTTT. Its protein is CASSTGVGTDTQYF.

The V call is TRBV7-9, the J call TRBJ1-1; the D is unclear. The CDR3 runs 12 residues. The germline V gene has CDR1 SEHNR and CDR2 FQNEAQ (reference sequence). Trimming removed 5 bases from V and 5 bases from J, with 9 bases in between. CDR3 protein: CASSLRYTEAFF. The CDR3 DNA reads TGTGCCAGCAGCCTTAGGTATACTGAAGCTTTCTTT.

The V call is TRBV7-2, the J call TRBJ2-7, with 10 bases aligning to TRBD2. The trim removed 5 bases at V and 3 bases at J, leaving 4 bases unmatched. CDR1 and CDR2 (germline): SGHTA, FQGNSA. CDR3 length equals 14 residues. The CDR3 coding sequence is TGTGCCAGCAGCACCCGACTAGCGGGCTACGAGCAGTACTTC. Translating gives CASSTRLAGYEQYF.

The rearrangement joins TRBV20-1 to TRBJ2-2; D may correspond to TRBD1 or TRBD2 (5 bases each). This CDR3 is built from 11 residues. Germline loops: CDR1 DFQATT, CDR2 SNEGSKA (reference sequence). For the CDR3, the DNA is TGCAGCGTTGTCAGGGAGGGGGAGCTGTTTTTT. It codes for CSVVREGELFF.

V is TRBV7-2 and J is TRBJ2-3; possible D gene TRBD1, 5 bases. Germline V CDR1 and CDR2: SGHTA, FQGNSA. The ends were cut back, 1 base at V and 15 bases at J, with 23 bases in the middle. The CDR3 is 15 residues long. CDR3 loop: CASSLGAGPDTQYYF. As DNA, the CDR3 is TGTGCCAGCAGCTTAGGGGCAGGGCCAGATACGCAGTATTATTTT.

The rearrangement joins TRBV7-2 to TRBJ1-2; D may be TRBD1 (6 bases). CDR1 is SGHTA, CDR2 FQGNSA, per germline. This CDR3 is 12 amino acids long. V was cut by 5 bases and J by 7 bases, with 11 bases left in between. The CDR3: CASSAGTSGYTF. In nucleotides, the CDR3 is TGTGCCAGCAGCGCCGGGACATCTGGCTACACCTTC.

The chain links TRBV7-9 to TRBJ1-1, with D possibly being TRBD1 (6 bases). Germline values: CDR1 SEHNR, CDR2 FQNEAQ (reference sequence). There are 12 residues in the CDR3. Trimming stripped 8 bases from V and 8 bases from J, with 15 bases between. In nucleotides, the CDR3 is TGTGCCAGCTGGGGGGGGGGCACAGAAGCTTTCTTT. Translation gives CASWGGGTEAFF. Combining the CDR3 with reference TRBV7-9 and TRBJ1-1 gives the whole variable domain DTGVSQNPRHKITKRGQNVTFRCDPISEHNRLYWYRQTLGQGPEFLTYFQNEAQLEKSRLLSDRFSAERPKGSFSTLEIQRTEQGDSAMYLCASWGGGTEAFFGQGTRLTVV.

As for this clonotype: The junction differs from germline at one of its ends, possibly a read error. This chain connects TRBV2 to TRBJ1-6; possibly TRBD1 for D (5 bases). Germline V gene lookup returns CDR1 SNHLY and CDR2 FYNNEI. This CDR3 spans 14 amino acids. The CDR3 here is CANSPGDDNSPLHF. The CDR3 DNA reads as TGCGCCAACAGTCCGGGGGACGATAATTCACCCCTCCACTTT.

As for this clonotype: An end of the junction does not agree with germline; a read error may underlie this. The rearrangement joins TRBV9 to TRBJ1-5; D is possibly TRBD1 (5 bases). CDR1 is SGDLS and CDR2 is YYNGEE in the germline V gene. The CDR3 extends over 14 amino acids. CDR3 bases: TGTGCCAGCAGCGCCCCCTCTGGGGCCAACGTCCTGAATTTT. Encoded protein: CASSAPSGANVLNF.

Concerning this clonotype: A junction boundary mismatches the germline segment, possibly from a read error. The V gene is TRBV7-7, the J gene TRBJ2-2; possibly TRBD1 for D (6 bases). This CDR3 comprises 14 residues. Germline CDR1 SSHAT, CDR2 FNYEAQ (reference sequence). The CDR3 region is CASSLRWWTALLQF. CDR3 nucleotide sequence: TGTGCTAGCAGCTTAAGGTGGTGGACAGCGCTTCTTCAGTTT.

This clonotype appeared a few times. The junction does not match germline at one end; this may be a read error. The chain employs TRBV29-1 and TRBJ1-1; D is unresolved. Germline CDR1 reads SQVTM; CDR2 reads ANQGSEA. The CDR3 runs to 12 residues. The CDR3 is CSVEGRNTEAFF. The CDR3, as DNA: TGCAGCGTCGAAGGGAGGAACACTGAAGCTTTCTTT.

The genes are TRBV10-3 and TRBJ1-4, with unresolved D. Germline CDR1 and CDR2: ENHRY and SYGVKD. The germline V and J ends were trimmed by 4 bases and 0 bases, with 12 bases remaining between them. The CDR3 is made up of 16 amino acids. CDR3 coding DNA: TGTGCCATCAGTGCGGGGAGGTTGGCAACTAATGAAAAACTGTTTTTT. Residues: CAISAGRLATNEKLFF.

This clonotype was counted at least ten times. The V and J genes are TRBV12-3 or TRBV12-4 and TRBJ2-1, with 8 bases fitting TRBD2. With 0 bases clipped from V and 9 bases from J, the junction kept 13 bases outside the gene matches. This CDR3 spans 17 amino acids. The CDR3 DNA reads TGTGCCAGCAGTTTAGCCCTGACTCCGGGGGGGCTTGGTGAGCAGTTCTTC. It specifies CASSLALTPGGLGEQFF.

The chain carries TRBV20-1 and TRBJ1-1; maybe TRBD1 (5 bases). The length of the CDR3 is 14 residues. Germline V gene data show CDR1 as DFQATT and CDR2 as SNEGSKA (reference sequence). Trimming removed 5 bases from V and 3 bases from J, with 16 bases in between. The CDR3 DNA reads as TGCAGTGCTGGCGGGAAAGGGACCCACACTGAAGCTTTCTTT. Translating it yields CSAGGKGTHTEAFF.

A remark on this clonotype: The conserved final phenylalanine or tryptophan is absent from the CDR3, which likely points to a read error. The DNA is left out, because the CDR3 cannot be placed on it with certainty; the CDR3 is given as TCRdb lists it. This CDR3 reads CASSLRRGEPGYT. This sequence joins TRBV7-2 and TRBJ2-2; TRBD2, as called in the table, went unchecked against the DNA. A total of 13 residues make up the CDR3, ends included. Per the germline V gene, CDR1 is SGHTA and CDR2 is FQGNSA.

This clonotype occurred once. V usage is TRBV7-2 and J usage is TRBJ1-1; D call uncertain. CDR3 length: 12 amino acids. Germline-derived CDR1 and CDR2 are SGHTA and FQGNSA. With 2 bases removed from V and 10 bases from J, the gap between germline ends came to 11 bases. CDR3 sequence (DNA): TGTGCCAGCAGCTTATATGGTGACACAGCTTTCTTT. Translating it yields CASSLYGDTAFF. Using reference TRBV7-2 and TRBJ1-1 for the parts outside the CDR3, the full variable domain is GAGVSQSPSNKVTEKGKDVELRCDPISGHTALYWYRQSLGQGLEFLIYFQGNSAPDKSGLPSDRFSAERTGGSVSTLTIQRTQQEDSAVYLCASSLYGDTAFFGQGTRLTVV.

As to this clonotype: One end of the junction varies from germline; a read error may be responsible. This CDR3 reads CASSLNRVPTETQYF. Here the CDR3 DNA reads TGCGCCAGCAGCTTAAACAGGGTACCCACAGAGACGCAGTATTTT. J is TRBJ2-3 and V is TRBV10-1; maybe TRBD1 (6 bases). This CDR3 comprises 15 residues. Germline V gene data show CDR1 as WNHNN and CDR2 as SYGVQD (reference sequence).

Concerning this clonotype itself: A read error may explain this, as a much larger clone is one base away. The CDR3 is CARSGSGGAVYGYTF. CDR3 DNA sequence: TGTGCCAGGAGTGGATCCGGGGGGGCCGTCTATGGCTACACCTTC. The chain recombines TRBV12-3 or TRBV12-4 with TRBJ2-5; TRBD1 might be the D (6 bases). TRBJ1-2 matches the DNA end more closely, so the J call is doubtful. The CDR3 spans 15 residues.

This clonotype was observed many times. The chain uses TRBV5-6 and TRBJ1-5; no clear D. Germline loops: CDR1 SGHDT, CDR2 YYEEEE. V lost 1 base and J lost 5, with 16 bases in between. The CDR3 is made up of 16 amino acids. Written as DNA, the CDR3 is TGTGCCAGCAGCTTGTTTGTGTCCGGAGAAGATCAGCCCCAGCATTTT. Translated, it gives CASSLFVSGEDQPQHF.

The chain has TRBV7-3 and TRBJ2-7; tentatively, D is TRBD1 (5 bases). The CDR3 loop spans 16 amino acids. Germline V gene sequence: CDR1 SGHTA, CDR2 FQGTGA. V gave up 4 bases and J gave up 5 bases, with 21 bases separating them. CDR3 sequence: CASSSALVTGSHEQYF. The CDR3 DNA sequence: TGTGCCAGCAGCTCCGCACTGGTAACAGGCTCACACGAGCAGTACTTC. The variable domain in full, completed from reference TRBV7-3 and TRBJ2-7, reads GAGVSQTPSNKVTEKGKYVELRCDPISGHTALYWYRQSLGQGPEFLIYFQGTGAADDSGLPNDRFFAVRPEGSVSTLKIQRTERGDSAVYLCASSSALVTGSHEQYFGPGTRLTVT.

This chain uses TRBV9 with TRBJ1-5; D is undetermined. Trimming shortened V by 3 bases and J by 6 bases, and 10 bases separated the two germline ends. CDR1 is SGDLS and CDR2 is YYNGEE in the germline V gene. The CDR3 loop spans 13 amino acids. DNA of the CDR3: TGTGCCAGCAGCGGTCAGTGGGGTCAGCCCCAGCATTTT. Amino acids: CASSGQWGQPQHF. Using reference TRBV9 and TRBJ1-5 for the parts outside the CDR3, the full variable domain is DSGVTQTPKHLITATGQRVTLRCSPRSGDLSVYWYQQSLDQGLQFLIQYYNGEERAKGNILERFSAQQFPDLHSELNLSSLELGDSALYFCASSGQWGQPQHFGDGTRLSIL.